This T cell receptor (beta chain) was observed in a study of T cell repertoires in cytomegalovirus infection. Study-wide context: Evidence of both CMV infection and a matching HLA type came from public TCR beta signatures.

TCRdb ran MiXCR on the reads and lists one entry per CDR3 protein. This table holds 120,000 to 150,000 distinct CDR3 sequences, about 6% found once. The CDR3 is made up of 14 amino acids. Looked up from germline, CDR1 is DFQATT and CDR2 is SNEGSKA (reference sequence). The trim removed 4 bases at V and 5 bases at J, leaving 7 bases unmatched. There are many counts of this clonotype. The TCR was taken from a human donor in good health (CMV status not recorded). Some clones in this sample may be carry-over from other donors' samples. The rearrangement uses TRBV20-1 and TRBJ2-1; 8 bases are a match to TRBD1. Sequencing was done on a sample of PBMCs. The CDR3 sequence is CSAKTPTGDNEQFF. CDR3 sequence (DNA): TGCAGTGCTAAAACCCCGACAGGGGACAATGAGCAGTTCTTC.